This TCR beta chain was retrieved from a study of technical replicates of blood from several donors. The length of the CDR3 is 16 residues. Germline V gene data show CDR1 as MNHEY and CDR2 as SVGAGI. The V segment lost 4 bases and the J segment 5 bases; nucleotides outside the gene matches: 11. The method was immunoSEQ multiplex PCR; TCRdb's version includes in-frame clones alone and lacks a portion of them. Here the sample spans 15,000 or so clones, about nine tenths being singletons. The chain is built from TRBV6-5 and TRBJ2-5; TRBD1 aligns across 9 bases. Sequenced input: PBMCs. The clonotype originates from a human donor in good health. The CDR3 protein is CASSSQDRGSGETQYF. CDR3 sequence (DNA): TGTGCCAGCAGTTCCCAGGACAGGGGATCCGGGGAGACCCAGTACTTC.